This TCR beta chain was sequenced in a study of blood T cell repertoires in COVID-19. About the research overall: Acute and convalescent COVID-19 specimens originated in the United States, Italy and Spain.

TCRdb's table, derived via immunoSEQ multiplex PCR, lists solely in-frame clones and lacks some. This table holds about 52,000 clones, about 90% found once. Trimming shortened V by 6 bases and J by 7 bases, and 16 bases separated the two germline ends. The V gene's germline CDR1 is MNHNY and CDR2 SVGAGI (reference sequence). The CDR3 is made up of 14 amino acids. The gene calls are TRBV6-6 and TRBJ2-4; D might be TRBD2 (5 bases). Sequencing was performed on peripheral blood. The sequence was obtained from a human donor in a cohort sampled during active COVID-19. The CDR3 loop is CASRDHGVGNIQYF. The DNA for the CDR3 is TGTGCCAGCAGAGACCACGGGGTTGGGAACATTCAGTACTTC.